The sequence of this T cell receptor beta chain was determined in a study of blood T cell repertoires in COVID-19. Study details: Samples taken during acute and convalescent COVID-19 were collected in the United States, Italy and Spain. Sample material is recorded as cDNA or gDNA derived from T cells, B-cell-depleted T cells, or PBMCs.

Germline V gene lookup returns CDR1 PRHDT and CDR2 FYEKMQ (reference sequence). The CDR3 has 15 residues. V shed 5 bases and J shed 5 bases, with 15 bases lying between them. In the authors' workflow: Cell counts per sample came from amplifying reference gene primers. Using immunoSEQ multiplex PCR, the repertoire was profiled, and TCRdb retains in-frame clones only, with some absent. The V and J calls and clone size are taken from that table; D and trimming were inferred from the DNA. The table has 40,000 or so clones, approximately 85% seen once. J is TRBJ2-2 and V is TRBV13; D may be TRBD1 (6 bases). This TCR derives from a man aged 55 to 70 with acute or convalescent COVID-19. The specimen sequenced was peripheral blood. Here the CDR3 reads CASSQVQGITGELFF. CDR3 nucleotides: TGTGCCAGCAGCCAGGTTCAGGGGATAACCGGGGAGCTGTTTTTT.